The 17 T cell receptor beta chains listed next were all sequenced from one sample in a study of blood T cell dynamics during melanoma immunotherapy. This sample's time point: pre-treatment baseline. The assay was immunoSEQ multiplex PCR, and TCRdb's table has in-frame clones only and misses some. This sample yields around 16,000 clones, of which about nine tenths are seen a single time; 1.5% to 2% belongs to the top ten. The sequencing here drew on blood, taken from a patient treated with checkpoint blockade. The receptors here all came from a human donor with melanoma.

This chain connects TRBV10-2 to TRBJ2-6, with 9 positions matching TRBD1. After removal of 4 bases from V and 3 bases from J, the junction contained 4 bases not matched to a gene. The CDR3 sequence is 16 residues long. Germline V gives CDR1 WSHSY, CDR2 SAAADI. The CDR3 DNA reads as TGCGCCAGCAGTGTAGACAGGGGGAGTGGGGCCAACGTCCTGACTTTC. It encodes CASSVDRGSGANVLTF.

This chain connects TRBV28 to TRBJ1-1; tentatively, D is TRBD1 (5 bases). Germline CDR1 MDHEN, CDR2 SYDVKM. Trimming took off 2 bases at V and 5 bases at J, with 12 bases between the two ends. CDR3 length: 14 residues. The CDR3 coding sequence is TGTGCCAGCAGTTTACGAGGGTCAGGGACTGAAGCTTTCTTT. Translated, it gives CASSLRGSGTEAFF.

The V call is TRBV2, the J call TRBJ1-5; unclear D gene. The CDR3 has 11 residues. V was pared by 5 bases and J by 5 bases, with 4 bases between. Germline V gives CDR1 SNHLY, CDR2 FYNNEI. The CDR3: CASSLDQPQHF. In DNA, the CDR3 is TGTGCCAGCAGTTTGGATCAGCCCCAGCATTTT. Full variable domain (missing parts from reference TRBV2 and TRBJ1-5): EPEVTQTPSHQVTQMGQEVILRCVPISNHLYFYWYRQILGQKVEFLVSFYNNEISEKSEIFDDQFSVERPDGSNFTLKIRSTKLEDSAMYFCASSLDQPQHFGDGTRLSIL.

V is TRBV5-1 and J is TRBJ1-1; D ambiguous. The CDR3 totals 15 residues. The germline CDR1 and CDR2 sequences are SGHRS and YFSETQ. V was shortened by 1 base and J by 1 base, with 11 bases between the two germline ends. The CDR3 nucleotides read TGCGCCAGCAGCTTGAACGGAGGTGCGAACACTGAAGCTTTCTTT. Its translation is CASSLNGGANTEAFF.

The chain joins TRBV4-2 to TRBJ2-1; 16 bases match TRBD2. This CDR3 spans 18 amino acids. The junction had 14 bases not matched to a gene; V was cut back by 7 bases and J by 8 bases. Germline-derived CDR1 and CDR2 are LGHNA and YNFKEQ. The CDR3 sequence: CASTAFPGLAGGPDEQFF. In DNA, the CDR3 is TGTGCCAGCACCGCGTTTCCGGGACTAGCGGGAGGGCCGGATGAGCAGTTCTTC.

This clone showed up just once. The rearrangement links TRBV28 to TRBJ1-2, with D perhaps TRBD1 (5 bases). V lost 6 bases, J lost 3 bases, and 14 bases lay in between. This CDR3 region has 14 residues. Looked up from germline, CDR1 is MDHEN and CDR2 is SYDVKM. CDR3 nucleotide sequence: TGTGCCAGCAGCCCCCAGGGTAGCGACTATGGCTACACCTTC. Translating gives CASSPQGSDYGYTF.

This clone was found once. DNA of the CDR3: TGTGCCAGCAGTGAACAGGGAGGACAGCCCCAGCATTTT. Translating it yields CASSEQGGQPQHF. This chain connects TRBV6-1 to TRBJ1-5, with D tentatively TRBD1 (5 bases). This CDR3 has 13 residues. The V end was cut by 2 bases, the J end by 7 bases, with 9 bases between. Germline V gives CDR1 MNHNS, CDR2 SASEGT.

The chain recombines TRBV5-6 with TRBJ1-3; no firm D call. The CDR3 is 14 amino acids. The V gene's germline CDR1 is SGHDT and CDR2 YYEEEE. V lost 4 bases and J lost 5, with 13 bases in between. The DNA for the CDR3 is TGTGCCAGCAGCCCTTCGGGTTCGCGAAACACCATATATTTT. Translating it yields CASSPSGSRNTIYF.

The rearrangement uses TRBV18 and TRBJ1-4; D is possibly TRBD1 (5 bases). Trimming pared 4 bases from V and 3 bases from J, leaving 18 bases between. The CDR3 runs to 17 residues. The germline V gene encodes CDR1 KGHSH and CDR2 LQKENI. The CDR3, as DNA: TGTGCCAGCTCACTCCTCCCCAGGGCGGGGGCTAATGAAAAACTGTTTTTT. It yields the protein CASSLLPRAGANEKLFF. The complete variable domain, with remaining parts taken from reference TRBV18 and TRBJ1-4, reads NAGVMQNPRHLVRRRGQEARLRCSPMKGHSHVYWYRQLPEEGLKFMVYLQKENIIDESGMPKERFSAEFPKEGPSILRIQQVVRGDSAAYFCASSLLPRAGANEKLFFGSGTQLSVL.

The V and J genes are TRBV6-1 and TRBJ2-3; D possibly matches TRBD1 or TRBD2 (5 bases each). Germline V gives CDR1 MNHNS, CDR2 SASEGT. The V and J ends lost 7 bases and 0 bases respectively, with 11 bases between them. The CDR3 consists of 14 residues. The CDR3 spells CASKRGSSTDTQYF. DNA for the CDR3: TGTGCCAGCAAGAGGGGATCTAGCACAGATACGCAGTATTTT.

In this sample, this clone turned up a few times. CDR3 loop: CASSSQGNYGYTF. CDR3 DNA: TGTGCCAGCAGTTCACAGGGCAACTATGGCTACACCTTC. The V and J genes are TRBV27 and TRBJ1-2; D perhaps matches TRBD1 (6 bases). This CDR3 spans 13 amino acids. Trimming cost V 4 bases and J 2 bases, with 8 bases left between them. Germline V gene lookup returns CDR1 MNHEY and CDR2 SMNVEV (reference sequence).

The chain's CDR3 is CASSSSPGQGAGDTQYF. The CDR3 region has the DNA TGTGCCAGCAGCTCCAGCCCGGGACAGGGGGCAGGGGATACGCAGTATTTT. The chain links TRBV7-8 to TRBJ2-3; 12 nucleotides line up with TRBD1. J gave up 6 bases and V 4 bases, and 11 bases lay outside the gene matches. The CDR3 runs to 17 residues. The germline CDR1 and CDR2 sequences are SGHVS and FQNEAQ.

The V call is TRBV7-9, the J call TRBJ2-7, with 7 bases aligning to TRBD1. CDR1 is SEHNR and CDR2 is FQNEAQ in the germline V gene (reference sequence). The CDR3 contains 15 residues. V was clipped by 4 bases and J by 0 bases; unmatched bases: 6. CDR3 bases: TGTGCCAGCAGCTCCCGGACAGGACCCTCCTACGAGCAGTACTTC. This codes for CASSSRTGPSYEQYF.

The chain links TRBV4-2 to TRBJ2-7, with 8 bases aligning to TRBD2. V dropped 1 base and J dropped 5; count of bases not matched to a gene: 7. The CDR3 runs 15 residues. CDR1 and CDR2 from the germline V gene are LGHNA and YNFKEQ. CDR3 protein: CASSQGGSGIHEQYF. The CDR3 nucleotides read TGTGCCAGCAGCCAAGGGGGTAGCGGGATCCACGAGCAGTACTTC.

This chain connects TRBV5-6 to TRBJ1-2, with 7 bases fitting TRBD1. Germline lookup yields CDR1 SGHDT and CDR2 YYEEEE. The CDR3 is 13 residues long. J gave up 3 bases and V 4 bases, and 3 bases lay outside the gene matches. The CDR3 spells CASSLDRDYGYTF. DNA for the CDR3: TGTGCCAGCAGCCTAGACAGGGACTATGGCTACACCTTC.

The genes are TRBV6-6 and TRBJ2-1, with no clear D. This CDR3 spans 12 amino acids. Between the trimmed V and J ends, which lost 2 bases and 2 bases, there was a span of 1 base. Germline loops: CDR1 MNHNY, CDR2 SVGAGI (reference sequence). This CDR3 is CASSYPYNEQFF. CDR3 sequence (DNA): TGTGCCAGCAGTTACCCCTACAATGAGCAGTTCTTC.

The chain has TRBV6-5 and TRBJ1-1; 7 bases are shared with TRBD1. CDR1 is MNHEY and CDR2 is SVGAGI in the germline V gene. CDR3 length: 13 amino acids. The junction had 4 bases not matched to a gene; V was cut back by 6 bases and J by 3 bases. CDR3 amino acids: CASSLTGDTEAFF. DNA for the CDR3: TGTGCCAGCAGCCTAACAGGGGACACTGAAGCTTTCTTT.